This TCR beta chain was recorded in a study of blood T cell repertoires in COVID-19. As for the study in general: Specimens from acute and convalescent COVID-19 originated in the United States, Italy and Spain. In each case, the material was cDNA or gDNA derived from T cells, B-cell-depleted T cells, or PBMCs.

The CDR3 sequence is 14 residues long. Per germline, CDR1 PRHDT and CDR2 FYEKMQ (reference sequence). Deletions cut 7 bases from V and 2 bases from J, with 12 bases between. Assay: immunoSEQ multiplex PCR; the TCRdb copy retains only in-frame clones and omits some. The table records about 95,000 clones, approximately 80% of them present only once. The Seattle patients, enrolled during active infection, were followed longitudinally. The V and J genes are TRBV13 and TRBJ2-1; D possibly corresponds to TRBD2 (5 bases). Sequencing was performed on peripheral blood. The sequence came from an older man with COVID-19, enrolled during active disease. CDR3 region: CASIQTGTYNEQFF. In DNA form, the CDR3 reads TGTGCCAGCATCCAGACGGGGACCTACAATGAGCAGTTCTTC.